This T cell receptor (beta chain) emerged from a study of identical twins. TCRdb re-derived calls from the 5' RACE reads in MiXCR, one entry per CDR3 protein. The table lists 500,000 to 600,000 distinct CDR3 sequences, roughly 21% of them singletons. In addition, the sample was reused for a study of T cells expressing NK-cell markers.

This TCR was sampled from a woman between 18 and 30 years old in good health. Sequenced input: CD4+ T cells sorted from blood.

The CDR3 is CASSQGTGAFQPQHF. Here the CDR3 DNA reads TGTGCCAGCAGCCAAGGGACAGGGGCATTTCAGCCCCAGCATTTT. The J gene is TRBJ1-5, the V gene TRBV7-2; TRBD1 matches 10 bases. This CDR3 is built from 15 residues. After removal of 5 bases from V and 6 bases from J, the junction contained 7 bases not matched to a gene. The germline gives CDR1 SGHTA, CDR2 FQGNSA.